Below are 20 T cell receptor beta chains sequenced from a single sample in a study of cytomegalovirus exposure and HLA in healthy donors. The primer mix had 60 Vbeta and 13 Jbeta primers. Only in-frame clones appear in the TCRdb table, and some are missing; sequencing was by immunoSEQ multiplex PCR. The table lists some 200,000 clones, 79% of them singletons. Sequencing was performed on PBMCs. These receptor sequences come from a male donor in good health and CMV-seropositive.

This CDR3 reads CASSLGRADGNTIYF. The CDR3 region has the DNA TGTGCCAGCAGCTTGGGCAGGGCTGATGGAAACACCATATATTTT. This chain joins TRBV5-6 and TRBJ1-3; D may be TRBD1 (5 bases). This CDR3 is built from 15 residues. The germline V gene encodes CDR1 SGHDT and CDR2 YYEEEE. V shed 0 bases and J shed 3 bases, with 10 bases lying between them.

This rearrangement joins TRBV27 to TRBJ2-1; TRBD2 aligns across 11 bases. The CDR3 has 20 residues. The V gene end was trimmed by 5 bases and the J gene end by 7 bases; junction bases not matched to a gene: 22. Germline values: CDR1 MNHEY, CDR2 SMNVEV (reference sequence). CDR3 residues: CASSVVGPGKGSSGRNEQFF. CDR3 nucleotide sequence: TGTGCCAGCAGTGTGGTAGGGCCCGGAAAGGGGTCTAGCGGGAGGAATGAGCAGTTCTTC.

The V and J genes are TRBV4-1 and TRBJ1-5; 8 bases fit TRBD1. Losses at the gene ends were 0 bases for V and 7 bases for J; bases not matched to a gene: 5. The germline CDR1 and CDR2 sequences are MGHRA and YSYEKL. This CDR3 has 15 amino acids. CDR3 loop: CASSQDVGTGQPQHF. The CDR3 coding sequence is TGCGCCAGCAGCCAAGATGTGGGGACAGGACAGCCCCAGCATTTT.

The V gene is TRBV19, the J gene TRBJ2-7; TRBD1 matches at 7 bases. The CDR3 covers 15 residues. V lost 3 bases, J lost 1 base, and 6 bases stayed unmatched. CDR1 is LNHDA and CDR2 is SQIVND in the germline V gene (reference sequence). The CDR3 loop reads CASSIRTGLSYEQYF. CDR3 nucleotide sequence: TGTGCCAGTAGTATCCGGACAGGCTTATCCTACGAGCAGTACTTC.

This clone was observed a handful of times. This chain links TRBV29-1 with TRBJ2-7, with 10 bases aligning to TRBD1. Germline V gene sequence: CDR1 SQVTM, CDR2 ANQGSEA. The CDR3 contains 16 residues. With V trimmed by 3 bases and J by 5 bases, 13 bases remained unmatched. The DNA for the CDR3 is TGCAGCGTTGACTTTCAGCGGGACAGGGGAAGAAACGAGCAGTACTTC. It codes for CSVDFQRDRGRNEQYF.

The chain employs TRBV27 and TRBJ1-2; possibly TRBD1 for D (6 bases). Germline loops: CDR1 MNHEY, CDR2 SMNVEV (reference sequence). Trimming stripped 5 bases from V and 6 bases from J, with 10 bases between. This CDR3 contains 12 residues. This chain's CDR3 is CASSPQGHGYTF. CDR3 coding DNA: TGTGCCAGCAGTCCACAGGGACATGGCTACACCTTC.

The chain has TRBV29-1 and TRBJ1-6; 8 nucleotides line up with TRBD1. Trimming at V came to 7 bases and at J to 7 bases, leaving 6 bases not matched to a gene. This CDR3 is 13 amino acids long. Per germline, CDR1 SQVTM and CDR2 ANQGSEA. The CDR3 here is CSAGQGGNSPLHF. CDR3 nucleotides: TGCAGCGCCGGACAGGGAGGCAATTCACCCCTCCACTTT. Using reference TRBV29-1 and TRBJ1-6 for the parts outside the CDR3, the full variable domain is SAVISQKPSRDICQRGTSLTIQCQVDSQVTMMFWYRQQPGQSLTLIATANQGSEATYESGFVIDKFPISRPNLTFSTLTVSNMSPEDSSIYLCSAGQGGNSPLHFGNGTRLTVT.

The gene calls are TRBV19 and TRBJ1-5; D uncertain. CDR1 and CDR2 from the germline V gene are LNHDA and SQIVND (reference sequence). CDR3 size: 15 residues. Between the trimmed V and J ends, which lost 7 bases and 2 bases, there was a span of 15 bases. The CDR3 DNA reads as TGTGCCAGTACCCCTCCGAGGCGAGGCAATCAGCCCCAGCATTTT. It codes for CASTPPRRGNQPQHF.

The CDR3 reads CASSLGGSSYGYTF. The DNA for the CDR3 is TGTGCCAGCAGCTTAGGAGGATCCAGCTATGGCTACACCTTC. The chain is built from TRBV7-2 and TRBJ1-2; D is unclear. CDR1 and CDR2 (germline): SGHTA, FQGNSA. The CDR3 consists of 14 residues. V shed 1 base and J shed 4 bases, with 10 bases lying between them. Variable domain in full (rest from reference TRBV7-2 and TRBJ1-2): GAGVSQSPSNKVTEKGKDVELRCDPISGHTALYWYRQSLGQGLEFLIYFQGNSAPDKSGLPSDRFSAERTGGSVSTLTIQRTQQEDSAVYLCASSLGGSSYGYTFGSGTRLTVV.

The genes are TRBV5-1 and TRBJ2-1; 9 positions agree with TRBD2. The V segment lost 4 bases and the J segment 3 bases; nucleotides outside the gene matches: 11. Per the germline V gene, CDR1 is SGHRS and CDR2 is YFSETQ. The CDR3 runs 17 residues. CDR3 protein: CASSKTQSGGIYNEQFF. In DNA form, the CDR3 reads TGCGCCAGCAGCAAAACACAAAGCGGGGGGATCTACAATGAGCAGTTCTTC. Drawing the rest from reference TRBV5-1 and TRBJ2-1, the complete variable domain is KAGVTQTPRYLIKTRGQQVTLSCSPISGHRSVSWYQQTPGQGLQFLFEYFSETQRNKGNFPGRFSGRQFSNSRSEMNVSTLELGDSALYLCASSKTQSGGIYNEQFFGPGTRLTVL.

This clone was counted a few times. This chain connects TRBV28 to TRBJ2-1, with a possible D match to TRBD2 (5 bases). Germline V CDR1 and CDR2: MDHEN, SYDVKM. Trimming pared 4 bases from V and 9 bases from J, leaving 25 bases between. The CDR3 consists of 17 residues. The CDR3 spells CASSSRGLVRDSREQFF. CDR3 DNA sequence: TGTGCCAGCAGTTCCCGAGGGCTAGTTCGCGATTCTCGTGAGCAGTTCTTC.

The V call is TRBV4-2, the J call TRBJ2-1; D remains ambiguous. Germline CDR1 reads LGHNA; CDR2 reads YNFKEQ. Deletions cut 5 bases from V and 7 bases from J, with 15 bases between. There are 14 residues in the CDR3. Written as DNA, the CDR3 is TGTGCCAGCAGCTCGACTGGCTTCGGAAATGAGCAGTTCTTC. Its protein is CASSSTGFGNEQFF.

This clone turned up a few times. This chain connects TRBV4-3 to TRBJ2-3, with a possible D match to TRBD1 (6 bases). The V end was cut by 0 bases, the J end by 3 bases, with 7 bases between. Germline lookup yields CDR1 LGHNA and CDR2 YSLEER. The CDR3 totals 14 residues. The chain's CDR3 is CASSQDRGTDTQYF. Here the CDR3 DNA reads TGCGCCAGCAGCCAAGACAGGGGAACAGATACGCAGTATTTT.

This sequence joins TRBV6-5 and TRBJ1-5, with TRBD1 matching over 9 bases. The CDR3 length is 15 residues. The V and J ends lost 2 bases and 4 bases, in that order; junction bases with no gene match: 3. Germline-derived CDR1 and CDR2 are MNHEY and SVGAGI. DNA for the CDR3: TGTGCCAGCAGTTACAGGACAGGGGCGAATCAGCCCCAGCATTTT. This codes for CASSYRTGANQPQHF.

This clone was picked up many times. The chain uses TRBV5-6 and TRBJ2-3, with D possibly being TRBD2 (5 bases). V lost 2 bases and J lost 3, with 10 bases in between. This CDR3 has 14 amino acids. The germline V gene has CDR1 SGHDT and CDR2 YYEEEE. In DNA form, the CDR3 reads TGTGCCAGCAGCTTATGGGGAGAGACAGATACGCAGTATTTT. It encodes CASSLWGETDTQYF.

This clone was observed once. The junction departs from the called germline gene at one end, perhaps through a read error. The V gene is TRBV13, the J gene TRBJ2-5, with 13 bases fitting TRBD2. The CDR3 contains 21 residues. Germline-derived CDR1 and CDR2 are PRHDT and FYEKMQ (reference sequence). The CDR3 DNA sequence: TGTGCCACCAGCCAGGATGGTGGGGAAGGACTAGCGGGGGCCGTACAAGAGACCCAGTACTTC. Translation: CATSQDGGEGLAGAVQETQYF.

The gene calls are TRBV7-3 and TRBJ2-1, with 7 positions matching TRBD2. The V gene's germline CDR1 is SGHTA and CDR2 FQGTGA. The CDR3 extends over 15 amino acids. With 2 bases clipped from V and 6 bases from J, the junction kept 7 bases outside the gene matches. The CDR3 loop reads CASSLYGGGRNEQFF. CDR3 in DNA: TGTGCCAGCAGCTTATATGGGGGGGGTCGCAATGAGCAGTTCTTC.

This sequence joins TRBV9 and TRBJ2-3; the match to TRBD2 covers 15 bases. J lost 2 bases, V lost 4 bases, and 14 bases had no gene match. Germline V CDR1 and CDR2: SGDLS, YYNGEE. CDR3 length: 20 residues. The CDR3, as DNA: TGTGCCAGCAGCCCCTACCGGACTAGCGGGGGGGTCACGGCCACAGATACGCAGTATTTT. Translated: CASSPYRTSGGVTATDTQYF.

This chain links TRBV6-5 with TRBJ2-3, with TRBD2 as a possible D gene (6 bases). Trimming left V 2 bases short and J 2 bases short, with 11 bases between. The CDR3 sequence is 15 residues long. CDR1 is MNHEY, CDR2 SVGAGI, per germline. This CDR3 is CASSYRRLDTDTQYF. The CDR3 coding sequence is TGTGCCAGCAGTTACCGCAGACTAGACACAGATACGCAGTATTTT.

The rearrangement links TRBV28 to TRBJ2-3; D could derive from TRBD1 or TRBD2 (9 bases each). This CDR3 spans 16 amino acids. Germline CDR1 is MDHEN and CDR2 is SYDVKM. V was clipped by 6 bases and J by 14 bases, with 30 bases between them. The CDR3, as DNA: TGTGCCAGCAGCCAAGGACAGGGGCTCGTGGGGACTAGCCCGTATTTT. Translation gives CASSQGQGLVGTSPYF.